This TCR beta chain was found in a study of cytomegalovirus exposure and HLA in healthy donors. This clone was observed a single time. The CDR3 length is 14 residues. Trimming took 3 bases from V and 5 from J, leaving 11 bases between them. Looked up from germline, CDR1 is MNHEY and CDR2 is SMNVEV (reference sequence). Primers for the PCR totalled 60 Vbeta and 13 Jbeta. Some clones are missing from TCRdb's copy, which holds only in-frame ones; the method was immunoSEQ multiplex PCR. The sample shows 150,000 to 160,000 clones, roughly 74% of them seen only once. The chain is built from TRBV27 and TRBJ2-1, with D possibly being TRBD2 (6 bases). Sample: PBMCs. This TCR was sampled from a man aged 18 to 35 in good health and CMV-seronegative. The CDR3 sequence: CASSFGGVHNEQFF. The DNA for the CDR3 is TGTGCCAGCAGTTTTGGAGGGGTTCACAATGAGCAGTTCTTC.